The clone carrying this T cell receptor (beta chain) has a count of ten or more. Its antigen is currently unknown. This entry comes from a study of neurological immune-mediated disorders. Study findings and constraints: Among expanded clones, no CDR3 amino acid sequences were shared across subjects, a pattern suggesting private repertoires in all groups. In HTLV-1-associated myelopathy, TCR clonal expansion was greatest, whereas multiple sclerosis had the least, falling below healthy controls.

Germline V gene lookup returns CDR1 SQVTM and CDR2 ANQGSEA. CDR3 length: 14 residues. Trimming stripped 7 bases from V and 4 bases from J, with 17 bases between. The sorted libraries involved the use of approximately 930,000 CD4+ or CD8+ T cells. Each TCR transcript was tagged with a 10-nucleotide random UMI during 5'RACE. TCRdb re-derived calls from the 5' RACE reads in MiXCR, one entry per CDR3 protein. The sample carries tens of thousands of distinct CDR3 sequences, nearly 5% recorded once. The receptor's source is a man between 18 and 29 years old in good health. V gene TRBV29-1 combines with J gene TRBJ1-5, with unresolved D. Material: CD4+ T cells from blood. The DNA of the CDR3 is TGCAGCGCCGGAGAAGGAAGCGGGAATCAGCCCCAGCATTTT. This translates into CSAGEGSGNQPQHF. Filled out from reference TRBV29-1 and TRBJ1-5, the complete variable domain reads SAVISQKPSRDICQRGTSLTIQCQVDSQVTMMFWYRQQPGQSLTLIATANQGSEATYESGFVIDKFPISRPNLTFSTLTVSNMSPEDSSIYLCSAGEGSGNQPQHFGDGTRLSIL.